These T cell receptor beta chains were read from a single sample in a study of identical twins. One entry per CDR3 protein, called by TCRdb with MiXCR from the 5' RACE reads. The table has 400,000 to 550,000 distinct CDR3 sequences, roughly a fifth seen once. A further study also used this sample, focusing on T cells expressing NK-cell markers.

Material for sequencing was CD4+ T cells sorted from blood. The receptors were gathered from a woman aged 18 to 35 in good health. The CDR3 runs from the conserved cysteine through the conserved F or W. The D gene is left open where the match is weak. Only some rows state a clone size, as once, few, many or a class for expanded clones.

clone_size j_call d_call v_call cdr3_nt cdr3_aa
few TRBJ1-3 . TRBV3-1 TGTGCCAGCAGCCCTCCACGGGGAAACACCATATATTTT CASSPPRGNTIYF
. TRBJ2-1 . TRBV10-2 TGCGCCAGCAGTGAGTTCAACAATGAGCAGTTCTTC CASSEFNNEQFF
. TRBJ1-6 TRBD1 TRBV27 TGTGCCAGCAGCGTAAGGGGGCGATCACCCCTCCACTTT CASSVRGRSPLHF
many TRBJ1-1 . TRBV7-2 TGTGCCAGCAGCTTACCGGGGAGGAACACTGAAGCTTTCTTT CASSLPGRNTEAFF
few TRBJ2-3 TRBD2 TRBV9 TGTGCCAGCAGCGCACTAGCGGGAGCTGCAGATACGCAGTATTTT CASSALAGAADTQYF
. TRBJ1-6 . TRBV7-6 TGTGCCAGCAGCTACTTCCCCGAACCGTATTCACCCCTCCACTTT CASSYFPEPYSPLHF
. TRBJ2-3 . TRBV7-2 TGTGCCAGCAGCTCCCTTCGGACCGCGGATACGCAGTATTTT CASSSLRTADTQYF
few TRBJ2-7 . TRBV7-2 TGTGCCAGCAGCTCCCGACAGGTCCCCTACGAGCAGTACTTC CASSSRQVPYEQYF
. TRBJ2-2 . TRBV2 TGTGCCAGCAGGGGAACCCGGGCACCCACCGGGGAGCTGTTTTTT CASRGTRAPTGELFF
few TRBJ2-3 TRBD2 TRBV20-1 TGCAGTGCTCCCAGACTAGCGGGAGGGTCAGATACGCAGTATTTT CSAPRLAGGSDTQYF
. TRBJ2-7 TRBD2 TRBV2 TGTGCCAGCAGTGAATCGGGGGGATACTTTCCCTACGAGCAGTACTTC CASSESGGYFPYEQYF
. TRBJ2-5 . TRBV10-3 TGTGCCATCAGTCGGACGTTACAAGAGACCCAGTACTTC CAISRTLQETQYF
few TRBJ2-1 TRBD2 TRBV5-6 TGTGCCAGCAGCGGGGGACTAGCGGAATACAATGAGCAGTTCTTC CASSGGLAEYNEQFF
few TRBJ2-7 TRBD2 TRBV20-1 TGCAGTGCTAAAACCCTAGCGGGAGGGTACGACGAGCAGTACTTC CSAKTLAGGYDEQYF
few TRBJ2-3 TRBD2 TRBV11-3 TGTGCCACCGGCTTCGGGGGGGATACGCAGTATTTT CATGFGGDTQYF
. TRBJ2-1 . TRBV20-1 TGCAGTGCTAGACTCCTGGACCTGAGCTCCTACAATGAGCAGTTCTTC CSARLLDLSSYNEQFF
. TRBJ2-3 TRBD2 TRBV12-3/TRBV12-4 TGTGCCAGCAGTCTGTTGGCGGGAGGGAGGGCAGATACGCAGTATTTT CASSLLAGGRADTQYF
few TRBJ1-1 TRBD1 TRBV12-3/TRBV12-4 TGTGCCAGCAGTTTTGGACAGGGTTATACTGAAGCTTTCTTT CASSFGQGYTEAFF
many TRBJ2-5 . TRBV5-1 TGCGCCAGCAGCTTCCAGAAATCCCAAGAGACCCAGTACTTC CASSFQKSQETQYF
few TRBJ1-2 TRBD1 TRBV7-2 TGTGCCAGCAGCTTATCCGGGACAGGCTATGGCTACACCTTC CASSLSGTGYGYTF
. TRBJ2-3 TRBD2 TRBV5-1 TGCGCCAGTTCGCGGGAGGGCCCATCAGATACGCAGTATTTT CASSREGPSDTQYF